Below, 29 T cell receptor beta chains from the same sample are listed, as sequenced in a study of blood T cells in healthy people across ages. A J-beta primer mix and a sample-barcoded 5' primer were used in a second PCR of about 7 to 12 cycles. TCRdb analysed the 5' RACE reads with MiXCR anew, one entry per CDR3 protein. Among over 700,000 distinct CDR3 sequences listed, 40% to 65% were seen once. Input material: blood. The source is a man older than 75 in good health.

The genes are TRBV6-1 and TRBJ1-2; tentative D call: TRBD1 (5 bases). The CDR3 sequence is 13 residues long. CDR1 and CDR2 from the germline V gene are MNHNS and SASEGT. V was clipped by 7 bases and J by 8 bases, with 17 bases between them. The CDR3 loop is CASTLRVRDGYTF. DNA for the CDR3: TGTGCCAGCACCCTAAGAGTAAGGGACGGCTACACCTTC.

DNA of the CDR3: TGTGCCAGCAGTGCCAGCGGGTCCGGGGAGCTGTTTTTT. Its translation: CASSASGSGELFF. This chain links TRBV2 with TRBJ2-2, with D maybe TRBD2 (6 bases). V was shortened by 4 bases and J by 6 bases, with 9 bases between the two germline ends. The CDR3 length is 13 residues. Germline CDR1 is SNHLY and CDR2 is FYNNEI.

Only a few counts were recorded for this clonotype. This sequence joins TRBV20-1 and TRBJ2-3; 11 bases map to TRBD2. CDR3 length equals 15 residues. The V segment lost 5 bases and the J segment 2 bases; nucleotides outside the gene matches: 6. Germline V gene data show CDR1 as DFQATT and CDR2 as SNEGSKA (reference sequence). The CDR3 loop is CSAYRLAGLTDTQYF. The CDR3 DNA reads TGCAGTGCTTATAGACTAGCGGGACTCACAGATACGCAGTATTTT.

J is TRBJ2-1 and V is TRBV7-6; TRBD2 aligns across 16 bases. This CDR3 spans 16 amino acids. CDR1 is SGHVS and CDR2 is FNYEAQ in the germline V gene. The J segment lost 14 bases and the V segment lost 5 bases, leaving 12 bases of the junction unmatched. The chain's CDR3 is CASSAGLAGGPSREFF. The CDR3 region has the DNA TGTGCCAGCAGCGCGGGACTAGCGGGAGGGCCTAGTCGGGAGTTCTTC.

This clonotype was recorded a few times. The chain has TRBV20-1 and TRBJ2-1, with TRBD2 as a possible D gene (5 bases). V was pared by 6 bases and J by 0 bases, with 15 bases between. The CDR3 sequence is 15 residues long. The germline V gene encodes CDR1 DFQATT and CDR2 SNEGSKA (reference sequence). CDR3 DNA: TGCAGTGCATTTGCGGCGGAGGTCTCCTACAATGAGCAGTTCTTC. Translated, it gives CSAFAAEVSYNEQFF.

The V and J genes are TRBV12-3 or TRBV12-4 and TRBJ2-3, with no clear D. V was pared by 3 bases and J by 6 bases, with 10 bases between. This CDR3 has 13 residues. CDR3 sequence: CASSFRGLDTQYF. CDR3 DNA: TGTGCCAGCAGTTTTCGCGGCCTGGATACGCAGTATTTT.

The chain couples TRBV9 to TRBJ2-1; a weak D match, TRBD2 (6 bases). The CDR3 spans 16 residues. The V and J ends lost 0 bases and 4 bases respectively, with 14 bases between them. Germline loops: CDR1 SGDLS, CDR2 YYNGEE. DNA of the CDR3: TGTGCCAGCAGCGTAGGAGGGGCTAGCGTTTACAATGAGCAGTTCTTC. Its translation is CASSVGGASVYNEQFF. The entire variable domain, with the rest obtained from reference TRBV9 and TRBJ2-1, is as follows: DSGVTQTPKHLITATGQRVTLRCSPRSGDLSVYWYQQSLDQGLQFLIQYYNGEERAKGNILERFSAQQFPDLHSELNLSSLELGDSALYFCASSVGGASVYNEQFFGPGTRLTVL.

The genes are TRBV4-2 and TRBJ2-2; D is undetermined. Trimming left V 8 bases short and J 0 bases short, with 19 bases between. This CDR3 has 17 residues. Germline V gene lookup returns CDR1 LGHNA and CDR2 YNFKEQ. The CDR3 spells CASDRDVDGANTGELFF. DNA of the CDR3: TGTGCCAGCGATCGTGACGTCGATGGAGCGAACACCGGGGAGCTGTTTTTT.

Notes on this clonotype: Germline is not matched at one junction end, which may reflect a read error. The chain combines TRBV25-1 with TRBJ2-5, with TRBD1 matching 7 bases. The CDR3 spans 15 residues. The germline CDR1 and CDR2 sequences are MGHDK and SYGVNS. In nucleotides, the CDR3 is TGTGCCAGCAGCGAATATAGGGGGCTCCAAGAGACCCAGTACTTC. Encoded protein: CASSEYRGLQETQYF.

This chain links TRBV6-1 with TRBJ2-5; maybe TRBD2 (7 bases). CDR3 length equals 13 residues. The ends were cut back, 0 bases at V and 11 bases at J, with 13 bases in the middle. The germline V gene has CDR1 MNHNS and CDR2 SASEGT. Here the CDR3 DNA reads TGTGCCAGCAGTGAAGCGGGGGGGACACAGCAGTACTTC. Its protein is CASSEAGGTQQYF.

The chain is built from TRBV6-5 and TRBJ2-7; 8 bases are a match to TRBD1. TRBJ2-5 matches the DNA end more closely, so the J call is doubtful. CDR1 MNHEY and CDR2 SVGAGI come from the germline V gene. This CDR3 spans 16 amino acids. This CDR3 is CASSLSRTGRRETQYF. The CDR3 nucleotides read TGTGCCAGCAGTTTATCACGGACAGGGAGAAGAGAGACCCAGTACTTC.

The CDR3, as DNA: TGTGCCAGCAGGGTAGCGGTGCACAGATACGCGTATTTT. Its translation is CASRVAVHRYAYF. V usage is TRBV28 and J usage is TRBJ2-3; D may be TRBD2 (6 bases). Germline lookup yields CDR1 MDHEN and CDR2 SYDVKM. Trimming pared 6 bases from V and 14 bases from J, leaving 21 bases between. The CDR3 totals 13 residues.

This clonotype was observed a few times. The genes are TRBV7-3 and TRBJ2-3, with D perhaps matching TRBD2 (6 bases). Trimming stripped 5 bases from V and 5 bases from J, with 11 bases between. CDR3 length: 13 amino acids. Germline V gene lookup returns CDR1 SGHTA and CDR2 FQGTGA. The chain's CDR3 is CASSVNSGDTQYF. As DNA, the CDR3 is TGTGCCAGCAGCGTGAATAGCGGAGATACGCAGTATTTT.

Ten or more counts support this clonotype. The chain is built from TRBV5-6 and TRBJ1-2; the D is unclear. Trimming removed 0 bases at V and 2 bases at J, with 17 bases between. Germline CDR1 reads SGHDT; CDR2 reads YYEEEE. The CDR3 totals 17 residues. CDR3 loop: CASSLALLAPENYGYTF. In DNA, the CDR3 is TGTGCCAGCAGCTTGGCCCTTCTAGCCCCGGAAAACTATGGCTACACCTTC.

The V and J genes are TRBV28 and TRBJ2-5; perhaps D is TRBD1 or TRBD2 (5 bases each). In germline, CDR1 is MDHEN, CDR2 SYDVKM. This CDR3 is 16 amino acids long. V shed 3 bases and J shed 2 bases, with 16 bases lying between them. Written as DNA, the CDR3 is TGTGCCAGCAGTTTGTGGAAGCTATGGGGGCAAGAGACCCAGTACTTC. Translated: CASSLWKLWGQETQYF.

The chain employs TRBV12-3 or TRBV12-4 and TRBJ1-4, with D uncertain. With 8 bases removed from V and 8 bases from J, the gap between germline ends came to 12 bases. This CDR3 comprises 12 residues. CDR3 in DNA: TGTGCCAGCCGGACCATTGGGGAAAAACTGTTTTTT. It specifies CASRTIGEKLFF.

This clonotype was seen just once. J is TRBJ2-5 and V is TRBV7-9; a possible D gene is TRBD2 (5 bases). Trimming removed 5 bases from V and 4 bases from J, with 14 bases in between. Germline loops: CDR1 SEHNR, CDR2 FQNEAQ (reference sequence). There are 14 residues in the CDR3. The CDR3 DNA sequence: TGTGCCAGCAGCCCCCAGGTTGGAGGAGAGACCCAGTACTTC. This gives the protein CASSPQVGGETQYF.

This clonotype showed up just once. The gene calls are TRBV20-1 and TRBJ2-1, with D unresolved. The assigned J gene may be wrong: the sequence end matches TRBJ2-7 better. Germline CDR1 and CDR2: DFQATT and SNEGSKA (reference sequence). The CDR3 length is 11 residues. The CDR3 loop is CSASKVGEQYF. CDR3 in DNA: TGCAGTGCTAGTAAAGTCGGCGAGCAGTACTTC.

The chain recombines TRBV4-1 with TRBJ1-2; a possible D gene is TRBD1 (6 bases). CDR1 and CDR2 (germline): MGHRA, YSYEKL. The CDR3 runs 15 residues. V was clipped by 0 bases and J by 3 bases, with 11 bases between them. CDR3 in amino acids: CASSQEGGVDYGYTF. CDR3 bases: TGCGCCAGCAGCCAAGAAGGGGGGGTGGACTATGGCTACACCTTC.

The V gene is TRBV3-1, the J gene TRBJ2-2, with 8 nucleotides matching TRBD1. Trimming cost V 5 bases and J 5 bases; bases outside gene matches: 10. The CDR3 is 16 amino acids. Looked up from germline, CDR1 is LGHDT and CDR2 is YNNKEL (reference sequence). In DNA form, the CDR3 reads TGTGCCAGCAGCGGCAGTTCAGGGGGCCGGACCGGGGAGCTGTTTTTT. This encodes CASSGSSGGRTGELFF.

The V gene is TRBV20-1, the J gene TRBJ2-7; D is unclear. V shed 5 bases and J shed 2 bases, with 10 bases lying between them. Germline V gene lookup returns CDR1 DFQATT and CDR2 SNEGSKA (reference sequence). This CDR3 is built from 12 residues. CDR3 in amino acids: CSAAAQTYEQYF. DNA for the CDR3: TGCAGTGCTGCAGCGCAAACCTACGAGCAGTACTTC.

The rearrangement joins TRBV7-2 to TRBJ2-1; TRBD2 matches 7 bases. The CDR3 extends over 17 amino acids. Germline V gene data show CDR1 as SGHTA and CDR2 as FQGNSA. V trimming: 2 bases; J trimming: 6 bases; junction bases outside the gene matches: 13. CDR3 in amino acids: CASSLRVTREGLNEQFF. The CDR3 bases are TGTGCCAGCAGCTTACGGGTTACGAGGGAGGGCCTCAATGAGCAGTTCTTC.

The gene calls are TRBV24-1 and TRBJ2-5; 9 bases fit TRBD1. The CDR3 is made up of 15 amino acids. V trimming: 3 bases; J trimming: 5 bases; junction bases outside the gene matches: 6. CDR1 and CDR2 (germline): KGHDR, SFDVKD. The CDR3 loop reads CATSDITGGPETQYF. The CDR3 DNA follows: TGTGCCACCAGTGATATCACAGGGGGCCCCGAGACCCAGTACTTC.

The chain is built from TRBV7-3 and TRBJ2-5, with TRBD1 matching over 9 bases. TRBJ2-7 explains the end of the DNA better; the J call may be wrong. The CDR3 is 15 amino acids. Germline V CDR1 and CDR2: SGHTA, FQGTGA. In DNA, the CDR3 is TGTGCCAGCAGCCCAGGGGGGACAGGGATCTACGAGCAGTACTTC. This gives the protein CASSPGGTGIYEQYF.

This sequence joins TRBV3-1 and TRBJ1-2; possibly TRBD1 for D (6 bases). Between the trimmed V and J ends, which lost 0 bases and 7 bases, there was a span of 12 bases. The CDR3 loop spans 14 amino acids. Germline V lookup: CDR1 LGHDT, CDR2 YNNKEL (reference sequence). CDR3 DNA sequence: TGTGCCAGCAGCCAAGAGGCCAGGGGCAGTGGCTACACCTTC. Its protein product is CASSQEARGSGYTF. Full variable domain (missing parts from reference TRBV3-1 and TRBJ1-2): DTAVSQTPKYLVTQMGNDKSIKCEQNLGHDTMYWYKQDSKKFLKIMFSYNNKELIINETVPNRFSPKSPDKAHLNLHINSLELGDSAVYFCASSQEARGSGYTFGSGTRLTVV.

V and J are TRBV7-7 and TRBJ2-5, with D perhaps TRBD1 or TRBD2 (6 bases each). The V end lost 5 bases, the J end lost 5 bases, and 24 bases lay between the germline ends. Germline V gene data show CDR1 as SSHAT and CDR2 as FNYEAQ (reference sequence). The CDR3 spans 17 residues. The CDR3 nucleotides are TGTGCCAGCAGCCCAAGGGGGGAAATCTGGGGACGGGAGACCCAGTACTTC. Translation gives CASSPRGEIWGRETQYF.

The chain links TRBV29-1 to TRBJ2-7, with 11 bases aligning to TRBD2. This CDR3 region has 15 residues. The germline CDR1 and CDR2 sequences are SQVTM and ANQGSEA. The V segment lost 5 bases and the J segment 2 bases; nucleotides outside the gene matches: 8. This CDR3 reads CSVLARLAGTYEQYF. The CDR3 bases are TGCAGCGTTTTGGCCCGACTAGCGGGAACCTACGAGCAGTACTTC.

V gene TRBV25-1 combines with J gene TRBJ1-5, with D hard to call. This CDR3 is built from 15 residues. Germline CDR1 is MGHDK and CDR2 is SYGVNS. V shed 1 base and J shed 0 bases, with 7 bases lying between them. The CDR3 loop is CASSESGLSNQPQHF. As DNA, the CDR3 is TGTGCCAGCAGTGAATCTGGTCTTAGCAATCAGCCCCAGCATTTT.

This clonotype was seen more than once but under ten times. The chain links TRBV20-1 to TRBJ2-5; D is unresolved. Germline-derived CDR1 and CDR2 are DFQATT and SNEGSKA (reference sequence). Trimming took 6 bases from V and 2 from J, leaving 16 bases between them. The CDR3 is made up of 14 amino acids. CDR3 region: CSAAMLGKQETQYF. In DNA form, the CDR3 reads TGCAGTGCCGCGATGCTAGGCAAACAAGAGACCCAGTACTTC.